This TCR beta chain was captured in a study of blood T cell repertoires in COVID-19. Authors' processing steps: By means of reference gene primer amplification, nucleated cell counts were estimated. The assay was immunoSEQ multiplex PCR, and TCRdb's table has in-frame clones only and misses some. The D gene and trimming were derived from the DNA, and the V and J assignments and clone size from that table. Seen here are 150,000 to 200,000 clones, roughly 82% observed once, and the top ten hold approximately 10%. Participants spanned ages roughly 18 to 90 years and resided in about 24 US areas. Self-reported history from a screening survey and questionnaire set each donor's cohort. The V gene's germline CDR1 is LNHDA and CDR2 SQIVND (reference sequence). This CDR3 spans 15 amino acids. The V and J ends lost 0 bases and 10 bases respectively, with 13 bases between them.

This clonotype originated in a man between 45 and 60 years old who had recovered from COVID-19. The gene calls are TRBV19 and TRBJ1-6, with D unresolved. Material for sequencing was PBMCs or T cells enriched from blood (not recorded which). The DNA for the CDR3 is TGTGCCAGTAGTATAGACGCCACCCGGGGATCACCCCTCCACTTT. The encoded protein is CASSIDATRGSPLHF.